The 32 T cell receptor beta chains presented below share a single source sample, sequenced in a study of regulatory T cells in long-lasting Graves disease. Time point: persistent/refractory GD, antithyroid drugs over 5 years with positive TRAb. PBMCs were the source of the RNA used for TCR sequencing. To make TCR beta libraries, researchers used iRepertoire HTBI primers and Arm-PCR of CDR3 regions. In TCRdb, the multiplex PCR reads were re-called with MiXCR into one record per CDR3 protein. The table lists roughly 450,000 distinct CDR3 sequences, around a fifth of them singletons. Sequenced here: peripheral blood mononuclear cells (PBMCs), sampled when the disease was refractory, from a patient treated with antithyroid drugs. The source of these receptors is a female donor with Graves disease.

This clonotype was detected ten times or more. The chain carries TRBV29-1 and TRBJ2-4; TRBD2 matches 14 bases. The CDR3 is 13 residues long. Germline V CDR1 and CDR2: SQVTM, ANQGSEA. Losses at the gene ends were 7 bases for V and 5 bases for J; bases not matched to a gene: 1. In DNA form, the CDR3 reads TGCAGCGGACTAGCGGGAGGGGAAAACATTCAGTACTTC. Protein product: CSGLAGGENIQYF. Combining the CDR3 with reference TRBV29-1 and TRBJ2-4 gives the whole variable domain SAVISQKPSRDICQRGTSLTIQCQVDSQVTMMFWYRQQPGQSLTLIATANQGSEATYESGFVIDKFPISRPNLTFSTLTVSNMSPEDSSIYLCSGLAGGENIQYFGAGTRLSVL.

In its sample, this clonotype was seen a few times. The DNA for the CDR3 is TGCGCCAGCAGCCAAGGCTCGGGACAGAGTCATTATGGCTACACCTTC. This codes for CASSQGSGQSHYGYTF. The chain combines TRBV4-1 with TRBJ1-2; 7 positions match TRBD1. This CDR3 has 16 amino acids. Germline CDR1 MGHRA, CDR2 YSYEKL. V trimming: 1 base; J trimming: 5 bases; junction bases outside the gene matches: 10.

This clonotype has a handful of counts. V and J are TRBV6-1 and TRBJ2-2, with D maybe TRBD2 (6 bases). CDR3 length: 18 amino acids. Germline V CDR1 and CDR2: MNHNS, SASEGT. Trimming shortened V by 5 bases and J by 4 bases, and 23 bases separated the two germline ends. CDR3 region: CASSPYLGGRGSTGELFF. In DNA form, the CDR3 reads TGTGCCAGCAGTCCCTACCTTGGGGGGAGAGGGAGCACCGGGGAGCTGTTTTTT.

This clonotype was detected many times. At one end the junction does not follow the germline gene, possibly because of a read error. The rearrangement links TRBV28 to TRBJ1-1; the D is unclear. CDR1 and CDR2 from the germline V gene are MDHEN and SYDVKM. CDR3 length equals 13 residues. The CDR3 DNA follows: TGCGCCAGCAGCCAAGGATGGAACACTGAAGCTTTCTTT. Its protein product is CASSQGWNTEAFF. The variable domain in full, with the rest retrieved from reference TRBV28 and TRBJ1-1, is DVKVTQSSRYLVKRTGEKVFLECVQDMDHENMFWYRQDPGLGLRLIYFSYDVKMKEKGDIPEGYSVSREKKERFSLILESASTNQTSMYLCASSQGWNTEAFFGQGTRLTVV.

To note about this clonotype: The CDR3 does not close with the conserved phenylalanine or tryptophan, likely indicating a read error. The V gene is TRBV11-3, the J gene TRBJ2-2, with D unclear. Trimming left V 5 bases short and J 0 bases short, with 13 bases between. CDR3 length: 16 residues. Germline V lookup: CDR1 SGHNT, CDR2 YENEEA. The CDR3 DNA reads TGTGCCAGCAGCGTTAATAGAGCCGCGAACACCGGGGAGCTGTTTTCT. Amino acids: CASSVNRAANTGELFS.

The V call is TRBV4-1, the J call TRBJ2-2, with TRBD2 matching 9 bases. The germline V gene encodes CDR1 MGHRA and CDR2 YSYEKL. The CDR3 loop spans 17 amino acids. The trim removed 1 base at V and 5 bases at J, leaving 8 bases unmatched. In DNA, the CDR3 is TGCGCCAGCAGCCAAGGGTACCTAGCGGGACTGACCGGGGAGCTGTTTTTT. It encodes CASSQGYLAGLTGELFF.

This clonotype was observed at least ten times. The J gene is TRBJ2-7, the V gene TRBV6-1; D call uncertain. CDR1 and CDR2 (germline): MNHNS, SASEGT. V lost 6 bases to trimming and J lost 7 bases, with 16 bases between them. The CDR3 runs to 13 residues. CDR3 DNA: TGTGCCAGCAGCTCTCGGGCTGTCCAAGAGCAGTACTTC. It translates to CASSSRAVQEQYF.

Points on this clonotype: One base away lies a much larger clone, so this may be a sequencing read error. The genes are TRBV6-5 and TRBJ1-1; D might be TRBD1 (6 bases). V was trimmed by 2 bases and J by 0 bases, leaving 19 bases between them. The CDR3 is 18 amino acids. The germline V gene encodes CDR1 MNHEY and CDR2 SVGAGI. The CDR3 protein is CASSYQMVLGDMNTEAFF. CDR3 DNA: TGTGCCAGCAGTTACCAGATGGTCCTCGGGGACATGAACACTGAAGCTTTCTTT.

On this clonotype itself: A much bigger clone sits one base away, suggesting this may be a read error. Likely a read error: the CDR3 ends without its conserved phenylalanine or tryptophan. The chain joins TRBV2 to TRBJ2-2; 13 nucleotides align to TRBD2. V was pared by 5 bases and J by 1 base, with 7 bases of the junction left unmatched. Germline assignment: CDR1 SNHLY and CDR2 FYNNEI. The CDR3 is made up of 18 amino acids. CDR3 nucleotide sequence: TGTGCCAGCAGTCCTACTAGCGGGAGGGCGTGGAACACCGGGGAGCTGTTTCTT. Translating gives CASSPTSGRAWNTGELFL.

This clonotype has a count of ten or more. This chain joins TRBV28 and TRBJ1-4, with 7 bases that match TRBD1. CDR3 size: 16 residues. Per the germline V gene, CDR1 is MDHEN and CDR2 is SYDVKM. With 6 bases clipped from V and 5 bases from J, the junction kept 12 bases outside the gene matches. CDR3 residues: CASSETGATTNEKLFF. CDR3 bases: TGTGCCAGCAGCGAAACAGGGGCGACGACGAATGAAAAACTGTTTTTT.

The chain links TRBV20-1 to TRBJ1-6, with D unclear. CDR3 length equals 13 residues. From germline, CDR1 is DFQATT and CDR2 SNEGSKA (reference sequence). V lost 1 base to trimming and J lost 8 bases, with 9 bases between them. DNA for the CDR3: TGCAGTGCTAGAGCAGCCGGGGATTCACCCCTCCACTTT. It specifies CSARAAGDSPLHF.

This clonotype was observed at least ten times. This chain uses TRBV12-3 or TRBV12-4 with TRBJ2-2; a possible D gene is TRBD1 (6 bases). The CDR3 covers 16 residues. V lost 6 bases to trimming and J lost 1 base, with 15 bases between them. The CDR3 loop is CASRDTGTRNTGELFF. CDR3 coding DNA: TGTGCCAGCAGAGACACCGGGACAAGGAACACCGGGGAGCTGTTTTTT.

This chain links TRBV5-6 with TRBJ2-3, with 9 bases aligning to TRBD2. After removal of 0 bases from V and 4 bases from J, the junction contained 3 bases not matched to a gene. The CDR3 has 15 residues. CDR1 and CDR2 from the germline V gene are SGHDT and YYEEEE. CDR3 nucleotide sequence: TGTGCCAGCAGCTTGGAAGCGGGGGGACCAGATACGCAGTATTTT. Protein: CASSLEAGGPDTQYF.

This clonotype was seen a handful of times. The CDR3 region is CSARVAGGNTIYF. The CDR3 bases are TGCAGTGCTAGAGTGGCTGGGGGAAACACCATATATTTT. V and J are TRBV20-1 and TRBJ1-3; D remains unclear. In germline, CDR1 is DFQATT, CDR2 SNEGSKA (reference sequence). Trimming left V 1 base short and J 4 bases short, with 8 bases between. This CDR3 has 13 amino acids.

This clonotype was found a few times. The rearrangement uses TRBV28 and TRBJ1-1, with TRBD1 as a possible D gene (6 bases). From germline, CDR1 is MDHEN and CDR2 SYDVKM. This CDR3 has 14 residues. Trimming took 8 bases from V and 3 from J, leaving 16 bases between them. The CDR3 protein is CASGVTGIDTEAFF. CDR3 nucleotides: TGTGCCAGCGGGGTGACAGGAATTGACACTGAAGCTTTCTTT.

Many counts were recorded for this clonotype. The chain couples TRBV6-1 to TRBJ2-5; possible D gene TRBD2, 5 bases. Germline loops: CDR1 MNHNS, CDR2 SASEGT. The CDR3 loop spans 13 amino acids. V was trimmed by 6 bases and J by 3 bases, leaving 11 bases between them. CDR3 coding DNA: TGTGCCAGCAGGCCCCGAGCGGAAGAGACCCAGTACTTC. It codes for CASRPRAEETQYF.

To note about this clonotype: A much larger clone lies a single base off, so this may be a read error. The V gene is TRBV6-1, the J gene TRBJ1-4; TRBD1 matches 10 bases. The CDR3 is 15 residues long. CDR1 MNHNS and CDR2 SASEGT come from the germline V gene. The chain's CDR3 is CVSSGWDRGREKLFF. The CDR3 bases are TGTGTCAGCAGTGGGTGGGACAGGGGAAGGGAAAAACTGTTTTTT.

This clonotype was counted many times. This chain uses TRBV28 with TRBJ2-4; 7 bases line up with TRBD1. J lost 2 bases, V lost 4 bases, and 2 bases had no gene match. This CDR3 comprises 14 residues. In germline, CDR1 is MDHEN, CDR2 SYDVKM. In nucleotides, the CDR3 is TGTGCCAGCAGTTCAGGGGGAACCAAAAACATTCAGTACTTC. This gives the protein CASSSGGTKNIQYF. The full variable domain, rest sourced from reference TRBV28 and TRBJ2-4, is DVKVTQSSRYLVKRTGEKVFLECVQDMDHENMFWYRQDPGLGLRLIYFSYDVKMKEKGDIPEGYSVSREKKERFSLILESASTNQTSMYLCASSSGGTKNIQYFGAGTRLSVL.

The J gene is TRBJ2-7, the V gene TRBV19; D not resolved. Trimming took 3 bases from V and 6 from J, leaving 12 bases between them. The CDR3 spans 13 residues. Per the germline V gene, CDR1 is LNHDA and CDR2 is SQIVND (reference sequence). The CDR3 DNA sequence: TGTGCCAGTAGTATGGGCCCAAAGGCCGAGCAGTACTTC. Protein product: CASSMGPKAEQYF.

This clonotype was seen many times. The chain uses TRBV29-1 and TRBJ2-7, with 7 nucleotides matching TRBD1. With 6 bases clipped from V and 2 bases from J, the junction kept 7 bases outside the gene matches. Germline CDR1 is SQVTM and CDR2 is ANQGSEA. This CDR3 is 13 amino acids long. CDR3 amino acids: CSVGTTGAYEQYF. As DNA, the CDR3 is TGCAGCGTGGGAACTACAGGGGCCTACGAGCAGTACTTC.

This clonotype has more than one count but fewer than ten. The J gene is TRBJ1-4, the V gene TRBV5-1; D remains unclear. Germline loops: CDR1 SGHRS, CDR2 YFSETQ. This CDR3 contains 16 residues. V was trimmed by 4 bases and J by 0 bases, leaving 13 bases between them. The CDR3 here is CASSALSSATNEKLFF. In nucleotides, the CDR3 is TGCGCCAGCAGCGCGCTGTCCTCTGCAACTAATGAAAAACTGTTTTTT.

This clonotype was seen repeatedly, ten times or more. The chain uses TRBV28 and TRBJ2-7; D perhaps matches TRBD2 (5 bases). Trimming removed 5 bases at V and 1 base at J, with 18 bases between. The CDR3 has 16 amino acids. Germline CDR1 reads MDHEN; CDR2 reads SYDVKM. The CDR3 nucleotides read TGTGCCAGCAGTCAAATTGGCTTGGAGGCTTCCTACGAGCAGTACTTC. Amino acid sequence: CASSQIGLEASYEQYF.

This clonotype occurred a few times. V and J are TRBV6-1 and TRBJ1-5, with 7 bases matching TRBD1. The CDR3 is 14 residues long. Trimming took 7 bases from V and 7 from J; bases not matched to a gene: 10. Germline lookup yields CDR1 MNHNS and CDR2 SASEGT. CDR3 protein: CASKRQGREQPQHF. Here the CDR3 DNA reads TGTGCCAGCAAGCGACAGGGTAGGGAACAGCCCCAGCATTTT.

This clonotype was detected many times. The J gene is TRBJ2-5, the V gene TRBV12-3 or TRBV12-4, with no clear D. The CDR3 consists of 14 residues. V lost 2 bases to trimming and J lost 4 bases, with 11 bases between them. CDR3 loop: CASSLQGLLETQYF. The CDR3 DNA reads TGTGCCAGCAGTTTACAAGGGTTACTAGAGACCCAGTACTTC.

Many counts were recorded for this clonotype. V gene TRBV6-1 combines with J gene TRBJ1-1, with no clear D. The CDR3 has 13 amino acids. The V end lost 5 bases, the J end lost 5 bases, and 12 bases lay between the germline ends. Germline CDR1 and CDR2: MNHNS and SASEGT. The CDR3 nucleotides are TGTGCCAGCAGTAGGGCCTTGGGGACTGAAGCTTTCTTT. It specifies CASSRALGTEAFF.

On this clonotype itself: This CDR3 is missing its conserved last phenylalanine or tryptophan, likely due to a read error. The chain's CDR3 is CASSTSVLGQINTEAFL. Written as DNA, the CDR3 is TGTGCCAGTAGTACGAGCGTCCTGGGCCAGATCAACACTGAAGCTTTCCTT. The chain couples TRBV19 to TRBJ1-1; D is ambiguous. Germline CDR1 and CDR2: LNHDA and SQIVND (reference sequence). Trimming pared 4 bases from V and 2 bases from J, leaving 20 bases between. CDR3 length: 17 amino acids.

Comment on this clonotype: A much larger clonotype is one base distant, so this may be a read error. The chain's CDR3 is CASSLELAGPYEQYF. CDR3 DNA: TGTGCCAGCAGCTTAGAACTAGCGGGACCCTACGAGCAGTACTTC. This chain uses TRBV7-2 with TRBJ2-7; TRBD2 matches 10 bases. Unmatched junction bases numbered 2, after V lost 1 base and J lost 2 bases. This CDR3 has 15 residues. Germline CDR1 is SGHTA and CDR2 is FQGNSA.

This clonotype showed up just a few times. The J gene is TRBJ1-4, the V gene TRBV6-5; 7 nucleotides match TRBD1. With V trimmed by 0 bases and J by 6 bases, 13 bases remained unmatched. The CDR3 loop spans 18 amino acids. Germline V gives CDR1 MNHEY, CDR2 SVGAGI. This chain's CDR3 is CASSYSGQDHYEDEKLFF. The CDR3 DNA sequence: TGTGCCAGCAGTTACTCTGGACAGGATCACTACGAGGATGAAAAACTGTTTTTT.

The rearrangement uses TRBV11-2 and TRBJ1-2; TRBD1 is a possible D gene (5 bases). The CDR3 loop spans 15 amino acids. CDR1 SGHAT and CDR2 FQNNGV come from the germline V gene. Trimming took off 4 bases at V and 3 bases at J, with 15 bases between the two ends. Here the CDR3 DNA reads TGTGCCAGCAGCTCCTCCCAGGGTGCCGACTATGGCTACACCTTC. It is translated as CASSSSQGADYGYTF. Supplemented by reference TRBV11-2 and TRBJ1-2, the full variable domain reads EAGVAQSPRYKIIEKRQSVAFWCNPISGHATLYWYQQILGQGPKLLIQFQNNGVVDDSQLPKDRFSAERLKGVDSTLKIQPAKLEDSAVYLCASSSSQGADYGYTFGSGTRLTVV.

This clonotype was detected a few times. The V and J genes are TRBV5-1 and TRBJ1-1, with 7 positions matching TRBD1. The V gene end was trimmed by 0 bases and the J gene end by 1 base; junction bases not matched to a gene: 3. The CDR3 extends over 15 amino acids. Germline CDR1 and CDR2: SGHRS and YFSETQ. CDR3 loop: CASSLEGDRNTEAFF. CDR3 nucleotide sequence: TGCGCCAGCAGCTTGGAAGGGGACAGGAACACTGAAGCTTTCTTT.

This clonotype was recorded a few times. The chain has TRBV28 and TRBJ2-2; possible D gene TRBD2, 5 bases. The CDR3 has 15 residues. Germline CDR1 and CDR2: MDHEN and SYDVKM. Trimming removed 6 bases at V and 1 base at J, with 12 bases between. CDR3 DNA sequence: TGTGCCAGCAGGGAAGTAGGAGGGAACACCGGGGAGCTGTTTTTT. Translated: CASREVGGNTGELFF. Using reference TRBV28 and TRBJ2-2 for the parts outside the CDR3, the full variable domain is DVKVTQSSRYLVKRTGEKVFLECVQDMDHENMFWYRQDPGLGLRLIYFSYDVKMKEKGDIPEGYSVSREKKERFSLILESASTNQTSMYLCASREVGGNTGELFFGEGSRLTVL.

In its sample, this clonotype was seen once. The CDR3 protein is CASSLDVANQPQHF. In nucleotides, the CDR3 is TGTGCCAGCAGCTTAGACGTGGCTAATCAGCCCCAGCATTTT. The chain is built from TRBV7-9 and TRBJ1-5; D gene ambiguous. Trimming pared 1 base from V and 4 bases from J, leaving 8 bases between. Germline V gives CDR1 SEHNR, CDR2 FQNEAQ (reference sequence). This CDR3 spans 14 amino acids.